These 8 T cell receptor beta chains share one sample of origin, sequenced in a study of graft-versus-host responses after intestinal transplantation. Clones were sequenced by immunoSEQ multiplex PCR, and TCRdb holds only the in-frame ones, with some missing. The sample carries approximately 75,000 clones, around 90% recorded once. These receptors' targets are unknown. The material was unstimulated CD8+ T cells sorted from spleen or lymph node cells, obtained before transplant. These receptors came from a human donor who was the organ donor for an intestinal transplant.

This chain uses TRBV2 with TRBJ2-3, with D uncertain. CDR3 length equals 12 residues. Germline loops: CDR1 SNHLY, CDR2 FYNNEI. Trimming removed 11 bases from V and 2 bases from J, with 11 bases in between. CDR3 DNA sequence: TGTGCCTTCTCGGTCCTCACAGATACGCAGTATTTT. This translates into CAFSVLTDTQYF.

The V and J genes are TRBV28 and TRBJ1-5; D not resolved. The CDR3 runs to 16 residues. The germline V gene has CDR1 MDHEN and CDR2 SYDVKM. Between the trimmed V and J ends, which lost 3 bases and 3 bases, there was a span of 15 bases. DNA of the CDR3: TGTGCCAGCAGTTTTTATGCAAGAGGTGTCAATCAGCCCCAGCATTTT. The encoded protein is CASSFYARGVNQPQHF.

For this clone: The junction differs from germline at one of its ends, possibly a read error. V and J are TRBV7-7 and TRBJ2-1, with 8 bases identical to TRBD2. Germline CDR1 SSHAT, CDR2 FNYEAQ (reference sequence). There are 15 residues in the CDR3. CDR3 sequence: CASSLGAGVANEQFF. The CDR3 DNA is TGTGCTAGCAGCTTAGGAGCGGGGGTCGCAAATGAGCAGTTCTTC.

V gene TRBV27 combines with J gene TRBJ2-1, with a weak D call TRBD2 (6 bases). The V end was cut by 3 bases, the J end by 8 bases, with 8 bases between. The germline V gene encodes CDR1 MNHEY and CDR2 SMNVEV (reference sequence). The CDR3 length is 12 residues. The CDR3 spells CASSLWGDEQFF. CDR3 bases: TGTGCCAGCAGTTTGTGGGGGGATGAGCAGTTCTTC.

The chain combines TRBV5-8 with TRBJ2-7; D perhaps matches TRBD2 (5 bases). Germline lookup yields CDR1 SGHTS and CDR2 YDEGEE. Trimming stripped 4 bases from V and 3 bases from J, with 8 bases between. The CDR3 has 12 amino acids. This CDR3 reads CASSLRDYEQYV. The DNA of the CDR3 is TGTGCCAGCAGCCTTCGGGACTACGAGCAGTACGTC.

The chain has TRBV7-6 and TRBJ1-1, with TRBD1 identical over 9 bases. CDR3 length equals 13 residues. Losses at the gene ends were 5 bases for V and 5 bases for J; bases not matched to a gene: 3. Germline CDR1 SGHVS, CDR2 FNYEAQ. The CDR3 sequence is CASSNDRGTEAFF. CDR3 sequence (DNA): TGTGCCAGCAGCAACGACAGGGGGACTGAAGCTTTCTTT.

This chain connects TRBV14 to TRBJ2-5; D remains ambiguous. CDR1 is SGHDN, CDR2 FVKESK, per germline. The ends were cut back, 2 bases at V and 7 bases at J, with 20 bases in the middle. CDR3 length: 16 amino acids. As DNA, the CDR3 is TGTGCCAGCAGCCAATTTTTGTCTCTCGTGAGAGCGACCCAGTACTTC. Amino acids: CASSQFLSLVRATQYF.

The chain carries TRBV27 and TRBJ2-4; TRBD2 matches at 7 bases. The germline gives CDR1 MNHEY, CDR2 SMNVEV (reference sequence). After removal of 2 bases from V and 13 bases from J, the junction contained 14 bases not matched to a gene. The CDR3 covers 15 residues. The CDR3 region has the DNA TGTGCCAGCAGTTTAGTTCCCGGGAGGCTAAGGGACCAGTACTTC. Its translation: CASSLVPGRLRDQYF.